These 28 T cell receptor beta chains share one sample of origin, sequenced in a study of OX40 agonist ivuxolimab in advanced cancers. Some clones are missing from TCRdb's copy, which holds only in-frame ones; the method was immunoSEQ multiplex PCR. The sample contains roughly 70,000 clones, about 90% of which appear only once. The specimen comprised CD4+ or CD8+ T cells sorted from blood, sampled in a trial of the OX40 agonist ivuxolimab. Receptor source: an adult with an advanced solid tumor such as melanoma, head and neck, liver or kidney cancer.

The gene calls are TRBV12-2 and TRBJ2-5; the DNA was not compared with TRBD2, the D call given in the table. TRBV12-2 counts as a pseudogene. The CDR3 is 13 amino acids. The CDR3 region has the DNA TGTGCAAGTCGCCCACGCGTTTCAGAGACCCAGTACTTC. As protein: CASRPRVSETQYF.

CDR3 nucleotide sequence: TGTGCCAGCTCACCGGGCAGCGACCAAGAGACCCAGTACTTC. Its protein is CASSPGSDQETQYF. This chain joins TRBV18 and TRBJ2-5; D uncertain. Germline CDR1 is KGHSH and CDR2 is LQKENI. The V gene lost 3 bases and the J gene lost 0 bases, with 8 bases spanning the gap. The CDR3 contains 14 residues. The entire variable domain, with the rest obtained from reference TRBV18 and TRBJ2-5, is as follows: NAGVMQNPRHLVRRRGQEARLRCSPMKGHSHVYWYRQLPEEGLKFMVYLQKENIIDESGMPKERFSAEFPKEGPSILRIQQVVRGDSAAYFCASSPGSDQETQYFGPGTRLLVL.

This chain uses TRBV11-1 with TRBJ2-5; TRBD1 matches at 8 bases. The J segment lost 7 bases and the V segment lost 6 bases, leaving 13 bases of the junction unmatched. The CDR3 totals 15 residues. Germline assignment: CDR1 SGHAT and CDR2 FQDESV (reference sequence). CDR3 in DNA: TGTGCCAGCAGAACTGGACAGGGCACATTGGGGACCCAGTACTTC. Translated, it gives CASRTGQGTLGTQYF.

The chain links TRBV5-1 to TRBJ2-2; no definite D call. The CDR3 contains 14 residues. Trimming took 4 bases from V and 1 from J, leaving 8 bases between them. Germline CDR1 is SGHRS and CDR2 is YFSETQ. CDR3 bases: TGCGCCAGCAGCCTGGACGGGAACACCGGGGAGCTGTTTTTT. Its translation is CASSLDGNTGELFF.

Here the CDR3 reads CASSLTSDTEAFF. In DNA, the CDR3 is TGTGCCAGCAGCTTGACGTCGGACACTGAAGCTTTCTTT. The genes are TRBV11-3 and TRBJ1-1; D not resolved. The length of the CDR3 is 13 residues. V lost 3 bases, J lost 3 bases, and 8 bases lay in between. Germline CDR1 reads SGHNT; CDR2 reads YENEEA.

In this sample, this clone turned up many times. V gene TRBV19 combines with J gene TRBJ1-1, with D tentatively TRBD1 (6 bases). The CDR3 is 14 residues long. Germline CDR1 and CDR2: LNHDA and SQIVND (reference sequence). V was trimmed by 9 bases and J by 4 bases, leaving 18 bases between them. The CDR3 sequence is CASLREQGSTEAFF. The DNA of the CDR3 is TGTGCCAGCCTTCGGGAGCAGGGGAGCACTGAAGCTTTCTTT.

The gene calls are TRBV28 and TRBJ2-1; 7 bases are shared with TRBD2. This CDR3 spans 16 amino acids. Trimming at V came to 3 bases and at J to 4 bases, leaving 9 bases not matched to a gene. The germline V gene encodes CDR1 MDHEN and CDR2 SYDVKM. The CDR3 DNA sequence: TGTGCCAGCAGTTTGGGATACGGGGGGTCTTACAATGAGCAGTTCTTC. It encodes CASSLGYGGSYNEQFF.

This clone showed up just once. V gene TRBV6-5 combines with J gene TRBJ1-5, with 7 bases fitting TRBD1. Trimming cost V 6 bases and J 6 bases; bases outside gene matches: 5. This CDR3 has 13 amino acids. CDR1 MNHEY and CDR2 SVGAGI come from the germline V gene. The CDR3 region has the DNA TGTGCCAGCAGACAGGGGAGGTTTCAGCCCCAGCATTTT. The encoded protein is CASRQGRFQPQHF.

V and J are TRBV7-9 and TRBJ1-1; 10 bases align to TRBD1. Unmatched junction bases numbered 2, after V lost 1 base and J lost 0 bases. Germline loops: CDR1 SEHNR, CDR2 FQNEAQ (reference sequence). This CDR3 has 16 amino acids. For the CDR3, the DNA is TGTGCCAGCAGCTTAGGGACAGGGGGATTGAACACTGAAGCTTTCTTT. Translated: CASSLGTGGLNTEAFF.

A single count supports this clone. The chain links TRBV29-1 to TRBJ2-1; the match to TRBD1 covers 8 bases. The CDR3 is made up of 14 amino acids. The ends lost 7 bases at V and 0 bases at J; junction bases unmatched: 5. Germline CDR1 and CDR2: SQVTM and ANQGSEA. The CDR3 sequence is CSANRGDSYNEQFF. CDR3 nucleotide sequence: TGCAGCGCTAACAGGGGGGACTCCTACAATGAGCAGTTCTTC.

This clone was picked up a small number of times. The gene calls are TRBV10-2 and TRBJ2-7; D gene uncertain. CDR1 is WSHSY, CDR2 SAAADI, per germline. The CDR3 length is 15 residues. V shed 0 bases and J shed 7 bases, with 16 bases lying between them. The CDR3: CASSESKGGVGEQYF. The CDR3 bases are TGCGCCAGCAGTGAGTCGAAGGGTGGGGTCGGGGAGCAGTACTTC.

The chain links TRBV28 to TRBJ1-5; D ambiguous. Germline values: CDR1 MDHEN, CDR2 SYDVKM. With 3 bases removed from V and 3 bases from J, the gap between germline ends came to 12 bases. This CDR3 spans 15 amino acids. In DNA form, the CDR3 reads TGTGCCAGCAGTTTGCCGGGAGGGCCCAATCAGCCCCAGCATTTT. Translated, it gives CASSLPGGPNQPQHF.

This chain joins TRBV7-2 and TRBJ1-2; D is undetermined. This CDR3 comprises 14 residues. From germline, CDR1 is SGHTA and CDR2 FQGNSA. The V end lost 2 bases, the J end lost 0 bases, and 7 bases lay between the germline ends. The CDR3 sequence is CASSLRDPNYGYTF. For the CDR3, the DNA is TGTGCCAGCAGCTTAAGGGATCCTAACTATGGCTACACCTTC.

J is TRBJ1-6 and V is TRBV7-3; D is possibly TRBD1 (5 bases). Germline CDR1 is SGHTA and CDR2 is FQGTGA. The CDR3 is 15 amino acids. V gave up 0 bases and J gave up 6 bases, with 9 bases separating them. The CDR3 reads CASSLTGGSNSPLHF. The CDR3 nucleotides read TGTGCCAGCAGCTTAACTGGGGGTTCTAATTCACCCCTCCACTTT.

In DNA form, the CDR3 reads TGTGCCACAGGGGACATCGGGGAGACCCAGTACTTC. It is translated as CATGDIGETQYF. The chain uses TRBV6-5 and TRBJ2-5; possibly TRBD1 for D (6 bases). V lost 10 bases, J lost 5 bases, and 14 bases lay in between. The CDR3 runs 12 residues. Germline assignment: CDR1 MNHEY and CDR2 SVGAGI.

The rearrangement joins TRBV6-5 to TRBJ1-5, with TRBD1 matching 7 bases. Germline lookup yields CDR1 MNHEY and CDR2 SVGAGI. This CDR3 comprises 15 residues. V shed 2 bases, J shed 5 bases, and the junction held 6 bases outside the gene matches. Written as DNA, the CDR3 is TGTGCCAGCAGTTACCGAGGGGGCGCTGATCAGCCCCAGCATTTT. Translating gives CASSYRGGADQPQHF.

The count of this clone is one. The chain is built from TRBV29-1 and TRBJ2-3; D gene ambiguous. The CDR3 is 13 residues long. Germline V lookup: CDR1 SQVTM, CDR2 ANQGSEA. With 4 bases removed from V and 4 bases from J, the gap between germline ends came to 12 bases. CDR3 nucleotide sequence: TGCAGCGTTGCACAAACCCTGGCAGATACGCAGTATTTT. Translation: CSVAQTLADTQYF.

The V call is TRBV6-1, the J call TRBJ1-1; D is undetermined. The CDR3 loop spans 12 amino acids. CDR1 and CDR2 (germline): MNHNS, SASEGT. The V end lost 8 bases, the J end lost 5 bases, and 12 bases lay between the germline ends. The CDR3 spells CASQYAGTEAFF. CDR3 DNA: TGTGCCAGCCAGTATGCCGGAACTGAAGCTTTCTTT.

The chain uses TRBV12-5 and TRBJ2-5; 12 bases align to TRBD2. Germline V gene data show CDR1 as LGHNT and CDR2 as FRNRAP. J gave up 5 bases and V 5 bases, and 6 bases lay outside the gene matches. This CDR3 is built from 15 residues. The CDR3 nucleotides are TGTGCTAGTGGTGCTAGCGGGAGGGCCGGGGAGACCCAGTACTTC. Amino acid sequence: CASGASGRAGETQYF.

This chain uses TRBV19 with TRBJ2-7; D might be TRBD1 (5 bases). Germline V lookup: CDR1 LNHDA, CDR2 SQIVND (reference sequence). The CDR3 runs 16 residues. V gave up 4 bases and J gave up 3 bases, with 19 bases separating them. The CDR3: CASSNARQKAYYEQYF. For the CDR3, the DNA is TGTGCCAGTAGTAACGCGCGACAGAAGGCCTACTACGAGCAGTACTTC.

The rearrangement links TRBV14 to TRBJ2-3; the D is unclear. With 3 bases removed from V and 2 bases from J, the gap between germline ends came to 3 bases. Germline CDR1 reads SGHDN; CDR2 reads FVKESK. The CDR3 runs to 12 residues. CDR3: CASSQNTDTQYF. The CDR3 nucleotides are TGTGCCAGCAGCCAGAACACAGATACGCAGTATTTT.

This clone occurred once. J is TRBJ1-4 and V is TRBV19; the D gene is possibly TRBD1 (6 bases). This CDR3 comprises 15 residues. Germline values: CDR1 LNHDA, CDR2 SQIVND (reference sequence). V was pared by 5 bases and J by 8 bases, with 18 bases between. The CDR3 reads CASSARPGADEKLFF. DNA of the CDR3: TGTGCCAGTAGTGCCAGGCCGGGGGCGGACGAAAAACTGTTTTTT.

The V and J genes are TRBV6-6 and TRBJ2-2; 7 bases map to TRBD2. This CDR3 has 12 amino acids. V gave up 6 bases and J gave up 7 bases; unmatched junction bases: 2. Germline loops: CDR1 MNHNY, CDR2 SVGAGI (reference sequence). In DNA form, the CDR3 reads TGTGCCAGCAGCCGGGAGGTCGGGGAGCTGTTTTTT. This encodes CASSREVGELFF.

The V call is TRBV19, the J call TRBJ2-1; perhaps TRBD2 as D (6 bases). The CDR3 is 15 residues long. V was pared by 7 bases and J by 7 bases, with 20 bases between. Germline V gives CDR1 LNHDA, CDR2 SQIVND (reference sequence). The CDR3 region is CASNTGLGQGNEQFF. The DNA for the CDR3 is TGTGCCAGTAATACGGGACTGGGCCAGGGTAATGAGCAGTTCTTC.

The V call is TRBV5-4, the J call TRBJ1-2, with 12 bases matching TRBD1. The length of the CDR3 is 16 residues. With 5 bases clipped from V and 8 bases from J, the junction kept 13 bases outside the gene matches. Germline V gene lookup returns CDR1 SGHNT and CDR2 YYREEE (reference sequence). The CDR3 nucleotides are TGTGCCAGCAGGAATGAGGGGACAGGGGGCGCCGGGGGCTACACCTTC. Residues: CASRNEGTGGAGGYTF.

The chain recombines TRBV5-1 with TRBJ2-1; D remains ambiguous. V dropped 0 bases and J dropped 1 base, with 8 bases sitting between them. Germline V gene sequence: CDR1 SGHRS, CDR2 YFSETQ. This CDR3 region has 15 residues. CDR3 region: CASSLAGLSYNEQFF. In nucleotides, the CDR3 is TGCGCCAGCAGCTTGGCTGGGTTGTCCTACAATGAGCAGTTCTTC.

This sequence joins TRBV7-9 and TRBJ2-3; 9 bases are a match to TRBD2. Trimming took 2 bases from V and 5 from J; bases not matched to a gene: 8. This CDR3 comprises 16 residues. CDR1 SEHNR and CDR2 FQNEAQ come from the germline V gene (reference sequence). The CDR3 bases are TGTGCCAGCAGCTTATCGGCGGGAGGGCCTGTAGATACGCAGTATTTT. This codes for CASSLSAGGPVDTQYF.

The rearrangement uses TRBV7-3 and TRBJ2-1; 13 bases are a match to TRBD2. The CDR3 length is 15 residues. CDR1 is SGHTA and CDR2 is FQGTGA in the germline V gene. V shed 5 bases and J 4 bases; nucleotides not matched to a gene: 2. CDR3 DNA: TGTGCCAGCAGCCTGGGACTAGCGGGATACAATGAGCAGTTCTTC. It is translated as CASSLGLAGYNEQFF.